This T cell receptor beta chain comes out of a study of naive and memory T cell subsets (dated 2017 in TCRdb). For context, the study as a whole: An open-source, UMI-based TCR alpha and beta sequencing pipeline was applied to sorted naive and memory peripheral blood T cell subsets. The functional CMV T cell responses agreed completely with IgG serology results. RNA was DNase-treated and reverse transcribed with TCR constant-region primers, mostly using SuperScript III.

There are a few counts of this clonotype. What antigen it recognizes has not been identified. No clone much larger than this one lies a single base away; base qualities are absent. General study outcomes and caveats: The repertoire findings for the naive and memory subsets could not be validated against a ground truth, as none was available. Following error correction, more than 90% of naive TCR sequences occurred only once, which made naive abundance distributions much steeper than those of memory subsets. RNA-based TCR counts may be influenced by expression changes linked to T cell activation and differentiation. In both CD4 and CD8 cells, a rise in Gini index and a fall in Shannon and inverse Simpson diversity were observed from naive through CM, EM and EMRA. Single alpha or beta chain sequences, rather than paired alpha/beta receptors, were used to define clonotypes. TCR abundance followed a power law whose exponent differed between naive and memory subsets but was consistent across the three individuals.

From the second PCR step onward, the TCR alpha chain libraries and the TCR beta chain libraries were amplified separately. The CMV status of each donor was determined by measuring IFNgamma production from CD4+ T cells after fresh PBMCs had been stimulated overnight with CMV viral lysate. Miltenyi beads were used first to positively select CD4 T cells, and CD8 T cells were then positively selected from the CD4-negative fraction. After staining for CD3, CD4, CD8, CD45RA, CD27 and a live/dead dye, cells were sorted on a BD Aria II into four subsets based on CD45RA and CD27. A few healthy volunteers provided blood, and the blood of each volunteer was split into CD4 and CD8 T cells and then into four differentiation subsets. Roughly 130 ml of peripheral blood was collected from each donor, and PBMC were isolated by Ficoll-Paque PLUS density-gradient centrifugation. After sorting, cells were lysed in RLT buffer, RNA was extracted using a Qiagen RNeasy kit, and the extracted RNA was stored at -80 degrees C.

Receptors were amplified or captured by UMI-ligation and nested PCR. The beta constant-region primer consisted of an equimolar mixture of two oligonucleotides that together covered TRBC1 and TRBC2. A single-stranded oligonucleotide bearing the SP2 primer plus a 12-nucleotide UMI was ligated onto the 3' end of the cDNA by T4 RNA ligase 1. Four rounds of PCR, combining the SP2 primer with nested alpha and beta constant-region primers, were used to amplify the ligated cDNA. Incubation of the ligation reaction was carried out at 16 degrees C for 20-24 hours. PCR2 was usually performed as a SYBR Green qPCR and halted at a preset threshold so that over-amplification would not occur. Every purification after the first one was done using Agencourt AMPure XP magnetic beads. Library quantification was done by Qubit, followed by a TapeStation check on which the main peak was expected at around 650 bp. Sequencing of the pooled libraries was done on an Illumina MiSeq using v2 2x251 paired-end kits, which typically yielded roughly 0.9-2.2 million reads per sample. Each sample library was pooled at about 4.4 nM, and roughly 5-8% PhiX was included to improve cluster recognition. Per the original workflow: Decombinator assigned V and J genes to Demultiplexor-processed FASTQ reads by tag matching, allowing a single base-pair mismatch. UMIs were used by Collapsinator to correct both sequencing errors and frequency errors arising from PCR heterogeneity. TCRs were translated and CDR3s were extracted from the conserved cysteine to the FGXG phenylalanine by CDR3Translator, with non-productive sequences being flagged. Gini, Shannon entropy and inverse Simpson indices were calculated on repertoires subsampled to equal numbers of UMI-defined TCRs. Power-law fits to clonotype abundance distributions were performed by maximum likelihood within the linear range. Similar UMI counts, unique TCR numbers and clonal distributions were obtained with the pipeline and with MIGEC on one naive CD8 sample. The repertoires were searched for 5,500 to 8,000 CMV-associated CDR3 sequences that had been compiled from VDJdb and a published dataset. The raw public data were reprocessed by TCRdb itself: fastp quality trimming at Q25, MiXCR clonotype calling, in-frame beta chains only. Rows with one shared CDR3 protein collapse into an entry with the most common genes and DNA. In this record, the V and J calls reflect TCRdb's handling and not the investigators' own analysis. The sample table records about 90,000 distinct CDR3 sequences; about 6.5% of these occur just once. The ten largest clones add up to over 1.5% of the sample.

Per the germline V gene (reference sequence), LNHNV is the CDR1 and YYDKDF is the CDR2. V is cut by 0 bases and J by 11 bases, and the space between the germline ends is 8 bases. Counted from cysteine to phenylalanine, this CDR3 has 13 amino acids. The sequence is cut down to CDR3 DNA, 39 bases in frame from base 1. This sequence originates from a human donor in good health. The chain was built from TRBV15 and TRBJ1-6, with no confidently assigned D gene. Source material: central memory CD4+ T cells from blood. This specimen's cell subset or site label, interpreted: central memory, CD45RA- CD27+. The base sequence is TGTGCCACCAGCAGAGAGGTCGCGGCACCCCTCCACTTT. Its product reads: CATSREVAAPLHF.